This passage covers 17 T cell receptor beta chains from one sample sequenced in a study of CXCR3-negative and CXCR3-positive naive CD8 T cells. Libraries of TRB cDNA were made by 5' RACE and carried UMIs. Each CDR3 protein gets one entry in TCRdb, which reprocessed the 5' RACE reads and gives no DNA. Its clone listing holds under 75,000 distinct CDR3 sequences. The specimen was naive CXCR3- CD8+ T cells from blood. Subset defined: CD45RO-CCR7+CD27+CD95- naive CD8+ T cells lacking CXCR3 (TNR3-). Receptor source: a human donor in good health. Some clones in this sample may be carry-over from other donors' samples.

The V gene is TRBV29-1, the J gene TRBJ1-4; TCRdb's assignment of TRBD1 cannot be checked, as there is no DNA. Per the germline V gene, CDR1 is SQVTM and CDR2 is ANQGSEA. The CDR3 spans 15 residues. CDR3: CSVEVSGRINEKLFF.

The chain's CDR3 is CASSDSTETQYF. The rearrangement joins TRBV25-1 to TRBJ2-5. This CDR3 has 12 residues. From germline, CDR1 is MGHDK and CDR2 SYGVNS.

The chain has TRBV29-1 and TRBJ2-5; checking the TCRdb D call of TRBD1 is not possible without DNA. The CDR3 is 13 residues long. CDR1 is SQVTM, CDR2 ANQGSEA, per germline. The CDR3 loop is CSVLQGAEETQYF.

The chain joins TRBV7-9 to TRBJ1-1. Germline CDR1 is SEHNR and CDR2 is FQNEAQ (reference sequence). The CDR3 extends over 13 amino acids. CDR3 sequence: CASSRLWDTEAFF.

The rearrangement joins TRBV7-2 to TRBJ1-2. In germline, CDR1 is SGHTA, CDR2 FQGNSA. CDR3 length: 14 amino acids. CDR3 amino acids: CASLRIGEGYGYTF.

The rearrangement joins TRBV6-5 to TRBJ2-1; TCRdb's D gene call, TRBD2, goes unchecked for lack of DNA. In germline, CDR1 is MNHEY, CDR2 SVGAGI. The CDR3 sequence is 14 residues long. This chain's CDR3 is CATQGGVRSNEQFF.

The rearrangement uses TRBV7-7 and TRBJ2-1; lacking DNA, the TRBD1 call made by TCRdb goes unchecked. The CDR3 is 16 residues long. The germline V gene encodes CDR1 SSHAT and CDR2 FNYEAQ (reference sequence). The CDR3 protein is CASSPYPRGPYNEQFF.

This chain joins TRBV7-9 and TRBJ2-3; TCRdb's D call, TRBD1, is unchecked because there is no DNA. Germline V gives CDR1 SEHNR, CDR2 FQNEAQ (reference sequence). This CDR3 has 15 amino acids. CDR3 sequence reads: CASSLWGQGTDTQYF.

The CDR3 here is CSARDRREFTYEQYF. The chain links TRBV20-1 to TRBJ2-7; TCRdb's D call, TRBD2, is unchecked because there is no DNA. The germline V gene encodes CDR1 DFQATT and CDR2 SNEGSKA (reference sequence). This CDR3 contains 15 residues.

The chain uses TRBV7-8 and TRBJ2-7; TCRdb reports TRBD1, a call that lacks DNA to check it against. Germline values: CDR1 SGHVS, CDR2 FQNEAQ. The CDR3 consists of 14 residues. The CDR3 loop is CASSLGGRFYEQYF. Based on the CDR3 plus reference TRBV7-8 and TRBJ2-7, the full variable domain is GAGVSQSPRYKVAKRGQDVALRCDPISGHVSLFWYQQALGQGPEFLTYFQNEAQLDKSGLPSDRFFAERPEGSVSTLKIQRTQQEDSAVYLCASSLGGRFYEQYFGPGTRLTVT.

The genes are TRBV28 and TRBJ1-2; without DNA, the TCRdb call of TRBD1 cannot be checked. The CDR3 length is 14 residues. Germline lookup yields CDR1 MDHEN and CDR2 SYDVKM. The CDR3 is CASSFLGGFYGYTF.

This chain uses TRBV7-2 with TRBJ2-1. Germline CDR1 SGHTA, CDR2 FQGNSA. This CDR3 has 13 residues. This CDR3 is CASSVAAYNEQFF.

CDR3 sequence reads: CASSLASGSSYNEQFF. The chain uses TRBV5-1 and TRBJ2-1. This CDR3 has 16 residues. Germline CDR1 reads SGHRS; CDR2 reads YFSETQ. The full variable domain, in which reference TRBV5-1 and TRBJ2-1 provide the parts outside the CDR3, is KAGVTQTPRYLIKTRGQQVTLSCSPISGHRSVSWYQQTPGQGLQFLFEYFSETQRNKGNFPGRFSGRQFSNSRSEMNVSTLELGDSALYLCASSLASGSSYNEQFFGPGTRLTVL.

The CDR3 here is CASSGGSYEQYF. The chain links TRBV11-3 to TRBJ2-7; the D call from TCRdb, TRBD1, cannot be confirmed without DNA. The CDR3 extends over 12 amino acids. The V gene's germline CDR1 is SGHNT and CDR2 YENEEA.

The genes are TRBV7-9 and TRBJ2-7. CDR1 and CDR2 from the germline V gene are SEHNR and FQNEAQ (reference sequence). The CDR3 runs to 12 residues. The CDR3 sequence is CASSSKVHEQYF.

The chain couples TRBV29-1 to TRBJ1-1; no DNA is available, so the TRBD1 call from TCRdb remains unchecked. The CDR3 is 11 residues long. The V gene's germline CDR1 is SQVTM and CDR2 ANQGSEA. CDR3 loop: CSVVKGGTQIF.

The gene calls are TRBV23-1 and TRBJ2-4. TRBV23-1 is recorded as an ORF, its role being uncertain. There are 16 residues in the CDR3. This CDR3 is CASSQKTEGLVNIQYF.